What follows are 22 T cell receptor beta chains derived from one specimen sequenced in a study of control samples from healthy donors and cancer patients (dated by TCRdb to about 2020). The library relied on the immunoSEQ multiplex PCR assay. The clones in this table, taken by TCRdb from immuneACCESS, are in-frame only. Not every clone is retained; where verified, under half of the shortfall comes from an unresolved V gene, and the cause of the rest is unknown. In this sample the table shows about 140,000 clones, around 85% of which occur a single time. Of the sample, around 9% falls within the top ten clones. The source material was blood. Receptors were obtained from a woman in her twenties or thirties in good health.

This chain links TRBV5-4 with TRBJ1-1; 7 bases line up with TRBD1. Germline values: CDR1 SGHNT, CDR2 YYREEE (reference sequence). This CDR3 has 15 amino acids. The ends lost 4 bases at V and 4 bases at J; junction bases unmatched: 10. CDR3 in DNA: TGTGCCAGCAGCCCGACACAGGGGATCGGCACTGAAGCTTTCTTT. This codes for CASSPTQGIGTEAFF.

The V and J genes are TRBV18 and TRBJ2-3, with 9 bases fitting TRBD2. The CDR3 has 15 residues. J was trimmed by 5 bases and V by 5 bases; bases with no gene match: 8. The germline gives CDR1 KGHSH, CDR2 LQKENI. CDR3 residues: CASSTTSGKGDTQYF. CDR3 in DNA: TGTGCCAGCTCAACGACTAGCGGCAAGGGAGATACGCAGTATTTT.

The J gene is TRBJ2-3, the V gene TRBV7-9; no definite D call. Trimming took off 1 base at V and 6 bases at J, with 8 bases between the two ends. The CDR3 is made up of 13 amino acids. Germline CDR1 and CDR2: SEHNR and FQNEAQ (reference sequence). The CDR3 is CASSLDLGDTQYF. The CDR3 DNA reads TGTGCCAGCAGCTTAGACCTGGGGGATACGCAGTATTTT.

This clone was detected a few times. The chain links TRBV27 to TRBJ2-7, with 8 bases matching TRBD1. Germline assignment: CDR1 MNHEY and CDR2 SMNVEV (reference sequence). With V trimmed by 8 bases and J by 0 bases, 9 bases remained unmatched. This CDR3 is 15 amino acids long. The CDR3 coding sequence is TGTGCCAGCGGTAGACAGGGGAGTCCCTCCTACGAGCAGTACTTC. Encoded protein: CASGRQGSPSYEQYF.

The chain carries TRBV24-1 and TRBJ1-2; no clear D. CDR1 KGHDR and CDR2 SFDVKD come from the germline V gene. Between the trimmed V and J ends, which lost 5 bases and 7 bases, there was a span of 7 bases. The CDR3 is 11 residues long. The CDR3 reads CATSGLLGYTF. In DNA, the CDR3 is TGTGCCACCAGTGGGCTCCTTGGCTACACCTTC.

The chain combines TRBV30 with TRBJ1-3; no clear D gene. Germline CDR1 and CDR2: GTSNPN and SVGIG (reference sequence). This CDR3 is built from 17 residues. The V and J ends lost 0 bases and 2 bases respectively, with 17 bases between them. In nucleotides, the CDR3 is TGTGCCTGGAGTGTTGAGGCAGGAATTTTTGCTGGAAACACCATATATTTT. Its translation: CAWSVEAGIFAGNTIYF.

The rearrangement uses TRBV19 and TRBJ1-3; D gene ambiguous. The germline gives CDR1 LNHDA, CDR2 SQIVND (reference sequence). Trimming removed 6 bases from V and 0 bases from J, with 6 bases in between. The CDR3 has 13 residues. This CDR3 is CASRESSGNTIYF. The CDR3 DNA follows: TGTGCCAGTAGGGAATCCTCTGGAAACACCATATATTTT.

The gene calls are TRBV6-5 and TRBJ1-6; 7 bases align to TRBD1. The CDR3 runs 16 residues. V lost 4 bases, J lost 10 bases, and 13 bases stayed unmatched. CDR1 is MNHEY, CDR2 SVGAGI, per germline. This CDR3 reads CASSSTGTFGLSPLHF. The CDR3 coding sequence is TGTGCCAGCAGTTCGACAGGGACGTTCGGCCTCTCACCCCTCCACTTT.

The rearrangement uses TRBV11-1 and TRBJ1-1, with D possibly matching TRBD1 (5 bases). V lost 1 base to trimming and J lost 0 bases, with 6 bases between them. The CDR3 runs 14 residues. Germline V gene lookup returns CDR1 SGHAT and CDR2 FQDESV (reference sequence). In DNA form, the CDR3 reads TGTGCCAGCAGCTTAGAACAGGTGAACACTGAAGCTTTCTTT. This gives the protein CASSLEQVNTEAFF.

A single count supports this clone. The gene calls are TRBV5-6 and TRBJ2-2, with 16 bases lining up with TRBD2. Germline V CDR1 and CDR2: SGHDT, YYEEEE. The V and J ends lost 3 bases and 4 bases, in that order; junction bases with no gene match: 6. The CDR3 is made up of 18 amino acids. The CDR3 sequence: CASSWGLAGGPGTGELFF. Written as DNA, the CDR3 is TGTGCCAGCAGCTGGGGACTAGCGGGAGGGCCGGGCACCGGGGAGCTGTTTTTT.

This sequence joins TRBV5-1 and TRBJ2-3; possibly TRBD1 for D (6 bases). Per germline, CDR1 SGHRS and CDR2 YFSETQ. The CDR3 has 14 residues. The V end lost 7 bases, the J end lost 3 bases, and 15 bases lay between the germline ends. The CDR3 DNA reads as TGCGCCAGCGGCACTTACAGGGAGACAGATACGCAGTATTTT. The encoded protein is CASGTYRETDTQYF.

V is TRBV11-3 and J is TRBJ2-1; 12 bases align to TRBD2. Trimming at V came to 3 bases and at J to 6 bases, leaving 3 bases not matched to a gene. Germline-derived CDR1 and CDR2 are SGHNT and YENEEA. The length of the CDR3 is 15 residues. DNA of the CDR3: TGTGCCAGCAGCTTTGCTAGCGGGAGGGGCAATGAGCAGTTCTTC. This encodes CASSFASGRGNEQFF.

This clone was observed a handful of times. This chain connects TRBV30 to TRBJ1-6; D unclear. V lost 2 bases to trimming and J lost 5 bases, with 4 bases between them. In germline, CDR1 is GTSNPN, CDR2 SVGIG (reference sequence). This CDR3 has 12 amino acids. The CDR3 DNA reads TGTGCCTGGAGTCTTAATAATTCACCCCTCCACTTT. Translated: CAWSLNNSPLHF.

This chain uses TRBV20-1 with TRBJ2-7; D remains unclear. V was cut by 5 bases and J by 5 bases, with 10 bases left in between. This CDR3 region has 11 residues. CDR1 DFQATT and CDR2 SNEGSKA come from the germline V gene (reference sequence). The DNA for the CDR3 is TGCAGTGCTGGGCTTTCCGACGAGCAGTACTTC. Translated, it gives CSAGLSDEQYF.

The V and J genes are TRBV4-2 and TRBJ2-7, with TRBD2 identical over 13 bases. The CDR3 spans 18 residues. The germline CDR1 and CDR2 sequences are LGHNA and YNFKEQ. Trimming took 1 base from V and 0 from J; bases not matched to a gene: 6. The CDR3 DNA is TGTGCCAGCAGCCAAGCACTAGCGGGAGGGCCCTCCTCCTACGAGCAGTACTTC. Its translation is CASSQALAGGPSSYEQYF.

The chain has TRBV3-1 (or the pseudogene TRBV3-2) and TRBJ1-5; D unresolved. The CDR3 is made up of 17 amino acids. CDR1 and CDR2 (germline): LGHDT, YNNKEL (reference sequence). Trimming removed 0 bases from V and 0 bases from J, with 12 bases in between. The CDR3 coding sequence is TGTGCCAGCAGCCAAGATGCCGGCGGGCTTAGCAATCAGCCCCAGCATTTT. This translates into CASSQDAGGLSNQPQHF.

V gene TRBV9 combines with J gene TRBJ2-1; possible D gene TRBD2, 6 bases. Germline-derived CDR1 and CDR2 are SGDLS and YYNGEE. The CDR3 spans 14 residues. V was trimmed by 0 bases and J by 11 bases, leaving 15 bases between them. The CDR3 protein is CASSVGRGIGKQFF. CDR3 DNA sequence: TGTGCCAGCAGCGTAGGTCGCGGGATAGGGAAGCAGTTCTTC.

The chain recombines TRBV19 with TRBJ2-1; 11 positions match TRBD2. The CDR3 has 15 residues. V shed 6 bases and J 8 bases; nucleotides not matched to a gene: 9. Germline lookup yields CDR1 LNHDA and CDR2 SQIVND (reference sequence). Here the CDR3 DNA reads TGTGCCAGTAGCAGAGGACTAGCGGGTGCGCATGAGCAGTTCTTC. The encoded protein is CASSRGLAGAHEQFF.

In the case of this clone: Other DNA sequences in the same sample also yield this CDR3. CDR3 amino acids: CASGDRGETQYF. The CDR3 DNA reads as TGTGCCAGTGGTGACAGGGGGGAGACCCAGTACTTC. The gene calls are TRBV19 and TRBJ2-5, with TRBD1 matching over 9 bases. The germline V gene has CDR1 LNHDA and CDR2 SQIVND (reference sequence). The trim removed 8 bases at V and 5 bases at J, leaving 3 bases unmatched. This CDR3 contains 12 residues.

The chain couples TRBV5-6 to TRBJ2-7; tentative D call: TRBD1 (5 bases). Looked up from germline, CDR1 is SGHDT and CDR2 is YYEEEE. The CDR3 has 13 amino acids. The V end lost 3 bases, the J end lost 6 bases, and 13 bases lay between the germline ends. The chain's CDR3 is CASSYGALGEQYF. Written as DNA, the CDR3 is TGTGCCAGCAGCTATGGGGCCCTGGGCGAGCAGTACTTC.

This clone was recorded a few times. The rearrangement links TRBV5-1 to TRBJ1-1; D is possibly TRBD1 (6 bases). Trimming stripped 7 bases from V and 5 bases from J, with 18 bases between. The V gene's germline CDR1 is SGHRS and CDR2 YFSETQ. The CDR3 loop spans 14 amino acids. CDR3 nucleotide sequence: TGCGCCAGCTCCTCTGAGGGGGGGGGAACTGAAGCTTTCTTT. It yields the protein CASSSEGGGTEAFF.

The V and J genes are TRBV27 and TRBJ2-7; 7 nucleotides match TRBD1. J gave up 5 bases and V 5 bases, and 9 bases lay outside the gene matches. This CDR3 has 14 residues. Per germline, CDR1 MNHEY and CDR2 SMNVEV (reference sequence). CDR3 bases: TGTGCCAGCAGTCACCGGGACAGTTTACACGAGCAGTACTTC. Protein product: CASSHRDSLHEQYF.